The rows below give T cell receptor beta chains drawn from one sample of a study of graft-versus-host responses after intestinal transplantation. Their antigens are not known. Profiled with immunoSEQ multiplex PCR; TCRdb holds only in-frame clones, not every one. The data hold around 120,000 clones, with less than 95% observed a single time. This sample comprised unstimulated CD4+ T cells sorted from spleen or lymph node cells, obtained before intestinal transplant. These receptors came from a human donor who received an intestinal transplant. CDR3s include the opening cysteine and the closing phenylalanine or tryptophan. D genes are given only for firm matches. Not every row has a clone size; where given, it reads once, few, many or a size class.

D gene: .
CDR3 length: 11
J gene: TRBJ1-1
clone size: .
V gene: TRBV6-5
CDR3 protein: CASSRGGEAFF
CDR3 DNA: TGTGCCAGCAGCCGGGGAGGTGAAGCTTTCTTT

D gene: TRBD1
CDR3 length: 14
J gene: TRBJ2-7
clone size: .
V gene: TRBV19
CDR3 protein: CASSPQQGSYEQYF
CDR3 DNA: TGTGCCAGTAGTCCGCAACAGGGGAGCTACGAGCAGTACTTC

D gene: .
CDR3 length: 14
J gene: TRBJ2-7
clone size: .
V gene: TRBV10-3
CDR3 protein: CAISVGGLTYEQYF
CDR3 DNA: TGTGCCATCAGTGTCGGGGGTCTGACCTACGAGCAGTACTTC

D gene: .
CDR3 length: 16
J gene: TRBJ1-1
clone size: once
V gene: TRBV4-3
CDR3 protein: CASSQDRGGYDTEAFF
CDR3 DNA: TGCGCCAGCAGCCAAGATAGGGGGGGGTATGACACTGAAGCTTTCTTT

D gene: .
CDR3 length: 14
J gene: TRBJ2-4
clone size: once
V gene: TRBV7-2
CDR3 protein: CASRSDSGRNIQYF
CDR3 DNA: TGTGCCAGCAGATCAGATTCAGGCCGAAACATTCAGTACTTC

D gene: TRBD1
CDR3 length: 16
J gene: TRBJ2-2
clone size: .
V gene: TRBV2
CDR3 protein: CASSVMDRAYTGELFF
CDR3 DNA: TGTGCCAGCAGTGTCATGGACAGGGCCTACACCGGGGAGCTGTTTTTT

D gene: .
CDR3 length: 14
J gene: TRBJ1-2
clone size: .
V gene: TRBV11-1
CDR3 protein: CASSSTAGSFGYTF
CDR3 DNA: TGTGCCAGCAGCTCGACAGCAGGGTCTTTCGGCTACACCTTC

D gene: .
CDR3 length: 15
J gene: TRBJ2-1
clone size: .
V gene: TRBV5-1
CDR3 protein: CASSLRVRGYNEQFF
CDR3 DNA: TGCGCCAGCAGCTTGCGGGTTCGGGGCTACAATGAGCAGTTCTTC

D gene: TRBD2
CDR3 length: 15
J gene: TRBJ2-2
clone size: once
V gene: TRBV18
CDR3 protein: CASSPNGRGTGELFF
CDR3 DNA: TGTGCCAGCTCACCAAACGGGAGGGGCACCGGGGAGCTGTTTTTT

D gene: .
CDR3 length: 16
J gene: TRBJ1-3
clone size: .
V gene: TRBV18
CDR3 protein: CASSPPLRVSGNTIYF
CDR3 DNA: TGTGCCAGCTCACCACCCCTTCGAGTGTCCGGAAACACCATATATTTT

D gene: TRBD2
CDR3 length: 16
J gene: TRBJ2-3
clone size: .
V gene: TRBV5-1
CDR3 protein: CASSWGQRGVAYTQYF
CDR3 DNA: TGCGCCAGCAGCTGGGGCCAGCGGGGGGTGGCATATACGCAGTATTTT

D gene: TRBD1
CDR3 length: 15
J gene: TRBJ1-2
clone size: .
V gene: TRBV6-5
CDR3 protein: CASSSFRTGVGGYTF
CDR3 DNA: TGTGCCAGCAGTTCTTTCCGAACAGGGGTGGGTGGCTACACCTTC

D gene: .
CDR3 length: 16
J gene: TRBJ2-5
clone size: .
V gene: TRBV18
CDR3 protein: CASSPALPGAGETQYF
CDR3 DNA: TGTGCCAGCTCACCAGCCCTCCCAGGGGCGGGAGAGACCCAGTACTTC

D gene: TRBD1
CDR3 length: 15
J gene: TRBJ1-2
clone size: .
V gene: TRBV5-4
CDR3 protein: CASSTAKTGVDGYTF
CDR3 DNA: TGTGCCAGCAGCACCGCGAAAACAGGGGTAGATGGCTACACCTTC

D gene: .
CDR3 length: 12
J gene: TRBJ1-6
clone size: .
V gene: TRBV5-6
CDR3 protein: CASSLLGSPLHF
CDR3 DNA: TGTGCCAGCAGCTTGCTAGGATCACCCCTCCACTTT

D gene: TRBD2
CDR3 length: 17
J gene: TRBJ2-1
clone size: .
V gene: TRBV19
CDR3 protein: CASSKRAGAYAYNEQFF
CDR3 DNA: TGTGCCAGTAGTAAGAGGGCGGGAGCTTACGCCTACAATGAGCAGTTCTTC

D gene: TRBD1
CDR3 length: 16
J gene: TRBJ1-1
clone size: .
V gene: TRBV10-1
CDR3 protein: CASRGGREDRGSEAFF
CDR3 DNA: TGCGCCAGCAGGGGAGGTCGAGAGGACAGGGGGTCAGAAGCTTTCTTT

D gene: .
CDR3 length: 18
J gene: TRBJ1-1
clone size: .
V gene: TRBV7-6
CDR3 protein: CASGLSSRMDYFNTEAFF
CDR3 DNA: TGTGCCAGCGGCTTATCGTCCCGGATGGACTATTTTAACACTGAAGCTTTCTTT

D gene: .
CDR3 length: 16
J gene: TRBJ1-6
clone size: .
V gene: TRBV10-3
CDR3 protein: CAISESKGVGISPLHF
CDR3 DNA: TGTGCCATCAGTGAGTCAAAGGGGGTAGGTATTTCACCCCTCCACTTT

D gene: .
CDR3 length: 15
J gene: TRBJ2-2
clone size: .
V gene: TRBV9
CDR3 protein: CASSAGQISTGELFF
CDR3 DNA: TGTGCCAGCAGCGCCGGACAGATCAGCACCGGGGAGCTGTTTTTT

D gene: TRBD2
CDR3 length: 16
J gene: TRBJ2-5
clone size: .
V gene: TRBV6-1
CDR3 protein: CASSVAGGLGLETQYF
CDR3 DNA: TGTGCCAGCAGTGTCGCGGGAGGCCTCGGATTGGAGACCCAGTACTTC

D gene: .
CDR3 length: 13
J gene: TRBJ2-1
clone size: .
V gene: TRBV11-3
CDR3 protein: CASSARQANEQFF
CDR3 DNA: TGTGCCAGCAGCGCCAGACAGGCCAATGAGCAGTTCTTC